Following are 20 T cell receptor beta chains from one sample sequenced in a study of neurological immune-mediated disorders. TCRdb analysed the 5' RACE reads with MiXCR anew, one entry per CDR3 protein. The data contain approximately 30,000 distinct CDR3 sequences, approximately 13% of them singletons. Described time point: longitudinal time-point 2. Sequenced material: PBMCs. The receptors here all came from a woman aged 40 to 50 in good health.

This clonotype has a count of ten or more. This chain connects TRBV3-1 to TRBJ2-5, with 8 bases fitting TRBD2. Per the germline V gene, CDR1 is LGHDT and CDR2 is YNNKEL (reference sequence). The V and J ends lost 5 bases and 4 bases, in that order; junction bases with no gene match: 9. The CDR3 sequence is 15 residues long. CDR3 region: CASSFQAGVGETQYF. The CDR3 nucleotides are TGTGCCAGCAGCTTTCAAGCGGGAGTAGGAGAGACCCAGTACTTC.

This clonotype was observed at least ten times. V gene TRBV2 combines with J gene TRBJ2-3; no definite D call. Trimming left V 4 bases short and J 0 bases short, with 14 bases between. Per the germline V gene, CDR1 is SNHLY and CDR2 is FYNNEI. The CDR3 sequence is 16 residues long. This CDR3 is CASSGAGPRSTDTQYF. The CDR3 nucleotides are TGTGCCAGCAGTGGCGCCGGGCCCCGAAGCACAGATACGCAGTATTTT.

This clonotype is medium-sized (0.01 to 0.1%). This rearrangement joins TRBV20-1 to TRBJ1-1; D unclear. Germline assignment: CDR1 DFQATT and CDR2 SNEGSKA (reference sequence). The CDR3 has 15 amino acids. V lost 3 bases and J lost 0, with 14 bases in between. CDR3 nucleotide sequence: TGCAGTGCTAGGAGTGGAAAAGGTTTGAACACTGAAGCTTTCTTT. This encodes CSARSGKGLNTEAFF.

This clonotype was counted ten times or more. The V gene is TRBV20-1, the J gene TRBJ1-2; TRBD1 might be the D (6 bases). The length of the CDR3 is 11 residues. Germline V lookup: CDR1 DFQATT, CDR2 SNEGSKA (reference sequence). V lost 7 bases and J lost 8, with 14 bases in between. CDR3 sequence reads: CSVSRGYGYTF. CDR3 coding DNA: TGCAGTGTTAGCAGGGGCTACGGCTACACCTTC.

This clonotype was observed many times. The CDR3 is CASSLGGDGQPQHF. CDR3 DNA: TGTGCCAGCAGCTTAGGTGGGGACGGACAGCCCCAGCATTTT. V and J are TRBV13 and TRBJ1-5; D is perhaps TRBD1 (5 bases). V lost 0 bases, J lost 7 bases, and 10 bases lay in between. CDR1 and CDR2 from the germline V gene are PRHDT and FYEKMQ (reference sequence). CDR3 length: 14 amino acids.

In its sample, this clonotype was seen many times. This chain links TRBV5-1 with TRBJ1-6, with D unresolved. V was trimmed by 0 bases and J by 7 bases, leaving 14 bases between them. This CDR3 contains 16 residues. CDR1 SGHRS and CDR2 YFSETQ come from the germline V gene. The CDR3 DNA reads TGCGCCAGCAGCTTGGACCGGAACATACAGAATTCACCCCTCCACTTT. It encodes CASSLDRNIQNSPLHF.

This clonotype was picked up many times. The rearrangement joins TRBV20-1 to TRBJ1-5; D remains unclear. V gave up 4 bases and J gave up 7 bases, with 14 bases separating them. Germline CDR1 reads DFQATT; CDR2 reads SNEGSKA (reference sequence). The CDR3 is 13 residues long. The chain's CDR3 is CSANIRAGQPQHF. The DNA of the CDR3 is TGCAGTGCTAATATCCGGGCGGGCCAGCCCCAGCATTTT.

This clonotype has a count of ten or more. The CDR3 DNA reads TGTGCCAGCAGCTTAGGTGGCAGTCGCTACGAGCAGTACTTC. Its protein is CASSLGGSRYEQYF. The J gene is TRBJ2-7, the V gene TRBV7-2; D remains unclear. There are 14 residues in the CDR3. Trimming left V 1 base short and J 3 bases short, with 10 bases between. Germline lookup yields CDR1 SGHTA and CDR2 FQGNSA.

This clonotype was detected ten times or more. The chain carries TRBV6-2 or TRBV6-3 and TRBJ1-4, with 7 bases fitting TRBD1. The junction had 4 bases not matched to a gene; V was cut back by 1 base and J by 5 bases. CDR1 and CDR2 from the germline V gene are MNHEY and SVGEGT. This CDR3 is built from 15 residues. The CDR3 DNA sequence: TGTGCCAGCAGTTACTTTGGGACAGAGAATGAAAAACTGTTTTTT. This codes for CASSYFGTENEKLFF.

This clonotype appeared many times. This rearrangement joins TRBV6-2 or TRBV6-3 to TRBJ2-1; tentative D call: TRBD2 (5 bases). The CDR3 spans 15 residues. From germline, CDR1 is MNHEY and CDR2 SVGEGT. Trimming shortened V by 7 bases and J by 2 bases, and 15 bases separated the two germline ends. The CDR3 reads CASNGGEGTYNEQFF. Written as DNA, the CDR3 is TGTGCCAGCAACGGAGGAGAGGGCACCTACAATGAGCAGTTCTTC.

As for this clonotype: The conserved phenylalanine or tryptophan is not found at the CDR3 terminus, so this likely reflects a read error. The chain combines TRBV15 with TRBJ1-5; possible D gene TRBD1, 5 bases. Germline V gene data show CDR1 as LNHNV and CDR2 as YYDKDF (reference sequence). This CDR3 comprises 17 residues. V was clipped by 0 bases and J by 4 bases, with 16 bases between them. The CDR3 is CATSRENAWDYNQPQHL. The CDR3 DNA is TGTGCCACCAGCAGAGAGAACGCATGGGACTATAATCAGCCCCAGCATTTA.

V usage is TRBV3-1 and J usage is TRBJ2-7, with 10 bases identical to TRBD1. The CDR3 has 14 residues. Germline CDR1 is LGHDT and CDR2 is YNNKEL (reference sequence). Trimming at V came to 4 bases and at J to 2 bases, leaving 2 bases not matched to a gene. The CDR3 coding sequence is TGTGCCAGCAGCCCGGACAGGGGGGCCTACGAGCAGTACTTC. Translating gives CASSPDRGAYEQYF.

The CDR3 coding sequence is TGCAGTGCCCGATTGGGGGGGGATGGCTACACCTTC. Protein product: CSARLGGDGYTF. V is TRBV20-1 and J is TRBJ1-2, with D perhaps TRBD1 (5 bases). This CDR3 comprises 12 residues. Germline assignment: CDR1 DFQATT and CDR2 SNEGSKA (reference sequence). V was clipped by 6 bases and J by 6 bases, with 14 bases between them.

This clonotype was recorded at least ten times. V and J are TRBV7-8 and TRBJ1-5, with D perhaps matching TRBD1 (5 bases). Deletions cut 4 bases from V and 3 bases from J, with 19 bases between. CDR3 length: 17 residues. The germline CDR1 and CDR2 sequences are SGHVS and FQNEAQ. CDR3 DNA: TGTGCCAGCAGCTGGGGCTTTGGACCCCGAGACAATCAGCCCCAGCATTTT. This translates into CASSWGFGPRDNQPQHF.

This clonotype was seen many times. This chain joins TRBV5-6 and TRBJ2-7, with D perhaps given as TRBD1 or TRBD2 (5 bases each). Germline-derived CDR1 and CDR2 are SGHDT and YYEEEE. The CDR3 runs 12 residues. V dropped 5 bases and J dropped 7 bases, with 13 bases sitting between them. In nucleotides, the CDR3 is TGTGCCAGCAGTCATTATGAGGGGGAGCAGTACTTC. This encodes CASSHYEGEQYF.

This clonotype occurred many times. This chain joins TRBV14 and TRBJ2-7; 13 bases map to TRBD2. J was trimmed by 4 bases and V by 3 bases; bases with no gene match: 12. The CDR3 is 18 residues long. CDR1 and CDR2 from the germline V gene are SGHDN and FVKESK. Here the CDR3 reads CASSHSGTSGISFYEQYF. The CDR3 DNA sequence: TGTGCCAGCAGCCATTCCGGGACTAGCGGGATCTCCTTTTACGAGCAGTACTTC. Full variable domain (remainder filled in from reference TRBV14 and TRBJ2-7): EAGVTQFPSHSVIEKGQTVTLRCDPISGHDNLYWYRRVMGKEIKFLLHFVKESKQDESGMPNNRFLAERTGGTYSTLKVQPAELEDSGVYFCASSHSGTSGISFYEQYFGPGTRLTVT.

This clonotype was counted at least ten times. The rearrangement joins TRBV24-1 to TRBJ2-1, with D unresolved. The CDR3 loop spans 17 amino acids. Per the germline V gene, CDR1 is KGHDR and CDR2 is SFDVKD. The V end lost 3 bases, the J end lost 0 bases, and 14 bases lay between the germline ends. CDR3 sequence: CATSDTSIRSSYNEQFF. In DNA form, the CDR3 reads TGTGCCACCAGTGATACCTCGATCCGGAGCTCCTACAATGAGCAGTTCTTC.

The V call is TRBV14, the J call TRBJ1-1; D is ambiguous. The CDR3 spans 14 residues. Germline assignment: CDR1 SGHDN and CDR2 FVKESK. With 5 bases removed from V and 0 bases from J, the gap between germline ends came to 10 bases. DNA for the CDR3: TGTGCCAGCAGCGAAACAGCGATGAACACTGAAGCTTTCTTT. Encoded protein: CASSETAMNTEAFF.

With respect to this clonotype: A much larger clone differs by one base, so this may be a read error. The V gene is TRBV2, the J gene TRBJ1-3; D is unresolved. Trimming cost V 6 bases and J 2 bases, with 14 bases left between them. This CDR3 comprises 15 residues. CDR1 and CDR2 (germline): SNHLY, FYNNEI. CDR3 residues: CASRRTVGPGNTIYF. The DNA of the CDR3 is TGTGCCAGCAGACGGACCGTGGGCCCTGGAAACACCATATATTTT. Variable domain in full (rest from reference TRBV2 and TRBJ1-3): EPEVTQTPSHQVTQMGQEVILRCVPISNHLYFYWYRQILGQKVEFLVSFYNNEISEKSEIFDDQFSVERPDGSNFTLKIRSTKLEDSAMYFCASRRTVGPGNTIYFGEGSWLTVV.

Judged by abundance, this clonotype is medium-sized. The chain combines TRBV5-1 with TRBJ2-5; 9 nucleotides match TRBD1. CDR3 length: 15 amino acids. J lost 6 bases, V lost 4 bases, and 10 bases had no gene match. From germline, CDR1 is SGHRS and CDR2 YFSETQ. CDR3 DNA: TGCGCCAGCAGCCTAGGATGGACAGGGGTACAGACCCAGTACTTC. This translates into CASSLGWTGVQTQYF.